This T cell receptor beta chain was obtained from a study of blood T cell repertoires in COVID-19. Whole-study context: Spain, Italy and the United States supplied samples that represented acute and convalescent COVID-19.

In the authors' workflow: Amplification of reference gene primers was used by the study to estimate nucleated cell counts. TCRdb's table, derived via immunoSEQ multiplex PCR, lists solely in-frame clones and lacks some. The DNA gave D and trimming, while V, J and clone size come from that table. This table holds about 410,000 clones, 75% to 90% found once. Trimming removed 5 bases at V and 0 bases at J, with 14 bases between. CDR3 length: 15 residues. In germline, CDR1 is SGHDT, CDR2 YYEEEE. The origin of this receptor is a woman in her 30s with active or convalescent COVID-19. Sequenced input: peripheral blood. V is TRBV5-6 and J is TRBJ1-1; D is possibly TRBD1 (5 bases). The CDR3 DNA follows: TGTGCCAGCAGTTTGCAGGGCCGATTGAACACTGAAGCTTTCTTT. Amino acids: CASSLQGRLNTEAFF.